The rows below give T cell receptor beta chains drawn from one sample of a study of OX40 agonist ivuxolimab in advanced cancers. Profiled with immunoSEQ multiplex PCR; TCRdb holds only in-frame clones, not every one. Of 50,000 to 70,000 clones in the sample, 83% were seen once. The material was CD4+ or CD8+ T cells sorted from blood, obtained in a trial of the OX40 agonist ivuxolimab. These receptors all come from an adult with an advanced solid tumor such as melanoma, head and neck, liver or kidney cancer. Both conserved end residues are part of each CDR3. A D gene is named only where the DNA matches it firmly. Only some rows state a clone size, as once, few, many or a class for expanded clones.

V gene	clone size	D gene	J gene	CDR3 protein	CDR3 DNA
TRBV6-5	-	-	TRBJ1-1	CASSPGGATTEAFF	TGTGCCAGCAGTCCGGGGGGTGCCACAACTGAAGCTTTCTTT
TRBV2	-	TRBD2	TRBJ2-3	CASSGAGGAADTQYF	TGTGCCAGCAGTGGTGCCGGGGGGGCAGCAGATACGCAGTATTTT
TRBV28	-	TRBD1	TRBJ2-2	CASSLSDRVTGELFF	TGTGCCAGCAGTTTATCGGACAGGGTTACCGGGGAGCTGTTTTTT
TRBV7-3	-	TRBD1	TRBJ1-1	CASSSSNRGEAFF	TGTGCCAGCAGCTCCAGCAACAGGGGTGAAGCTTTCTTT
TRBV19	-	-	TRBJ1-1	CASSIDQRLKNTEAFF	TGTGCCAGTAGTATAGATCAACGGCTGAAGAACACTGAAGCTTTCTTT
TRBV5-4	-	-	TRBJ1-1	CASSQKINTEAFF	TGTGCCAGCAGCCAGAAAATAAACACTGAAGCTTTCTTT
TRBV7-6	-	TRBD1	TRBJ1-5	CASSSWGRGYNQPQHF	TGTGCCAGCAGCTCTTGGGGCAGGGGGTACAATCAGCCCCAGCATTTT
TRBV19	-	TRBD2	TRBJ2-5	CASRKRPGLAKETQYF	TGTGCCAGTAGGAAACGGCCGGGACTAGCGAAAGAGACCCAGTACTTC
TRBV2	few	-	TRBJ1-1	CASRPFRLSNTEAFF	TGTGCCAGCAGACCCTTCAGACTGTCGAACACTGAAGCTTTCTTT
TRBV2	-	-	TRBJ1-4	CASRTSVEEKLFF	TGTGCCAGCAGAACGTCGGTCGAAGAAAAACTGTTTTTT
TRBV9	-	TRBD2	TRBJ2-3	CASSHRTSGFPDTQYF	TGTGCCAGCAGCCACCGGACTAGCGGGTTCCCAGATACGCAGTATTTT
TRBV5-1	-	TRBD1	TRBJ1-1	CASRQGLNTEAFF	TGCGCCAGCCGACAGGGGTTGAACACTGAAGCTTTCTTT
TRBV2	few	-	TRBJ2-3	CASRAQDTQYF	TGTGCCAGCAGGGCACAGGATACGCAGTATTTT
TRBV10-3	-	TRBD1	TRBJ1-6	CASRTGGNSPLHF	TGTGCCTCCAGGACAGGGGGTAATTCACCCCTCCACTTT
TRBV7-8	-	TRBD1	TRBJ1-6	CASHSGQGNSPLHF	TGTGCCAGCCACTCAGGACAGGGCAATTCACCCCTCCACTTT
TRBV11-1	-	-	TRBJ2-3	CASSLLRGSTDTQYF	TGTGCCAGCAGCTTACTAAGGGGAAGCACAGATACGCAGTATTTT
TRBV10-3	once	-	TRBJ1-5	CAISSDSNQPQHF	TGTGCCATCAGTTCCGACAGTAATCAGCCCCAGCATTTT
TRBV5-1	medium-sized	TRBD1	TRBJ1-5	CASSYTTGSNQPQHF	TGCGCCAGCAGCTACACGACAGGGAGCAATCAGCCCCAGCATTTT
TRBV7-8	-	TRBD1	TRBJ1-1	CASSLTQGVNTEAFF	TGTGCCAGCAGCTTAACCCAGGGGGTGAACACTGAAGCTTTCTTT
TRBV28	-	-	TRBJ1-2	CASGRDVDGYTF	TGTGCCAGCGGAAGGGATGTCGATGGCTACACCTTC
TRBV7-8	few	TRBD1	TRBJ1-6	CASSLRDRENSPLHF	TGTGCCAGCAGCTTACGGGACAGGGAGAATTCACCCCTCCACTTT
TRBV11-1	-	-	TRBJ2-3	CASSPRRTANTDTQYF	TGTGCCAGCAGCCCCCGGCGGACGGCAAACACAGATACGCAGTATTTT
TRBV7-2	few	-	TRBJ2-7	CASSSRPTYEQYF	TGTGCCAGCAGCTCCCGCCCTACCTACGAGCAGTACTTC
TRBV4-1	-	-	TRBJ1-2	CASSQDGRMPLSGYTF	TGCGCCAGCAGCCAAGATGGGCGTATGCCTTTGAGTGGCTACACCTTC
TRBV10-3	-	-	TRBJ2-5	CAISEPRAGETQYF	TGTGCCATCAGTGAGCCTAGAGCAGGGGAGACCCAGTACTTC
TRBV7-9	-	-	TRBJ1-4	CASSPGRINEKLFF	TGTGCCAGCAGCCCGGGACGGATTAATGAAAAACTGTTTTTT
TRBV7-2	-	-	TRBJ1-3	CASSLGAGKGNTIYF	TGTGCCAGCAGCTTAGGGGCAGGGAAAGGAAACACCATATATTTT
TRBV2	few	-	TRBJ2-2	CASRAGTANTGELFF	TGTGCCAGCAGGGCCGGGACCGCGAACACCGGGGAGCTGTTTTTT
TRBV4-1	few	-	TRBJ2-7	CASSQEGAPIYEQYF	TGCGCCAGCAGCCAAGAAGGGGCCCCCATATACGAGCAGTACTTC
TRBV7-8	-	TRBD2	TRBJ2-7	CASSPYRLAGNYEQYF	TGTGCCAGCAGCCCGTACCGACTAGCGGGAAACTACGAGCAGTACTTC
TRBV9	-	TRBD2	TRBJ2-5	CASSVSSSGGQETQYF	TGTGCCAGCAGCGTGTCGTCTAGCGGGGGTCAAGAGACCCAGTACTTC
TRBV27	once	TRBD1	TRBJ1-3	CASSPGTGALSSGNTIYF	TGTGCCAGCAGTCCCGGGACAGGGGCCCTCTCTTCTGGAAACACCATATATTTT
TRBV6-1	-	-	TRBJ1-3	CASSDPGSDTIYF	TGTGCCAGCAGTGACCCGGGGAGTGACACCATATATTTT
TRBV11-2	-	TRBD1	TRBJ1-2	CASNPGQGIAGYTF	TGTGCCAGCAACCCGGGACAGGGGATTGCTGGCTACACCTTC
TRBV11-3	-	TRBD1	TRBJ1-1	CASSLGTGNTEAFF	TGTGCCAGCAGCTTAGGGACAGGGAACACTGAAGCTTTCTTT
TRBV5-1	-	-	TRBJ2-3	CASSFLSGGTDTQYF	TGCGCCAGCAGCTTTTTATCCGGCGGCACAGATACGCAGTATTTT
TRBV2	-	-	TRBJ2-3	CASSIRRGSTDTQYF	TGTGCCAGCAGTATACGCAGGGGAAGCACAGATACGCAGTATTTT
TRBV5-1	-	TRBD1	TRBJ2-7	CASSSSTGVGYEQYF	TGCGCCAGCAGCTCCTCGACAGGGGTGGGCTACGAGCAGTACTTC
TRBV4-3	-	-	TRBJ2-2	CASSPLTSRETGELFF	TGCGCCAGCAGCCCACTGACCTCGAGGGAAACCGGGGAGCTGTTTTTT
TRBV4-3	-	-	TRBJ2-7	CASSQAPPGDYEQYF	TGCGCCAGCAGCCAAGCCCCCCCAGGAGATTACGAGCAGTACTTC
TRBV7-2	-	-	TRBJ1-3	CASSLGGSGNTIYF	TGTGCCAGCAGCTTGGGGGGTTCTGGAAACACCATATATTTT
TRBV7-2	once	TRBD1	TRBJ2-3	CASSSQGARGTDTQYF	TGTGCCAGCAGCTCGCAGGGGGCGCGGGGTACAGATACGCAGTATTTT
TRBV4-1	-	TRBD1	TRBJ2-1	CASSQENRGLHEQFF	TGCGCCAGCAGCCAAGAGAACAGGGGCCTTCATGAGCAGTTCTTC
TRBV28	-	-	TRBJ2-5	CASSLPTVRTETQYF	TGTGCCAGCAGTTTGCCGACAGTCAGAACGGAGACCCAGTACTTC
TRBV29-1	-	-	TRBJ1-1	CSVMGARDTEAFF	TGCAGCGTTATGGGGGCTCGGGACACTGAAGCTTTCTTT